This T cell receptor beta chain was documented in a study of cytomegalovirus exposure and HLA in healthy donors. Clones were sequenced by immunoSEQ multiplex PCR, and TCRdb holds only the in-frame ones, with some missing. There are under 110,000 clones in the sample; 88% occur only once, and more than 1.5% lies in the top ten. Concerning this clone: Its antigen is still unknown.

Whole-study results and caveats: There were a few CMV-associated chains whose specificity for CMV antigens was confirmed in vitro. Rare sequences made up most TCRs, while some public TCRs were found in many donors. According to a subsequent analysis, TCR clusters from the first cohort were inclined to appear together in the roughly 120 validation repertoires.

The CDR3 totals 16 residues. Germline-derived CDR1 and CDR2 are KGHSY and FQNENV. Trimming removed 5 bases from V and 6 bases from J; junction bases left unmatched: 14. The source is a woman aged 18-29 years in good health and CMV-seropositive. The rearrangement links TRBV16 to TRBJ2-7, with 9 bases aligning to TRBD1. The material sequenced was PBMCs. This CDR3 is CASSEGQGSRGREQYV. CDR3 in DNA: TGTGCCAGCAGCGAGGGACAGGGATCCCGGGGGCGCGAGCAGTACGTC.